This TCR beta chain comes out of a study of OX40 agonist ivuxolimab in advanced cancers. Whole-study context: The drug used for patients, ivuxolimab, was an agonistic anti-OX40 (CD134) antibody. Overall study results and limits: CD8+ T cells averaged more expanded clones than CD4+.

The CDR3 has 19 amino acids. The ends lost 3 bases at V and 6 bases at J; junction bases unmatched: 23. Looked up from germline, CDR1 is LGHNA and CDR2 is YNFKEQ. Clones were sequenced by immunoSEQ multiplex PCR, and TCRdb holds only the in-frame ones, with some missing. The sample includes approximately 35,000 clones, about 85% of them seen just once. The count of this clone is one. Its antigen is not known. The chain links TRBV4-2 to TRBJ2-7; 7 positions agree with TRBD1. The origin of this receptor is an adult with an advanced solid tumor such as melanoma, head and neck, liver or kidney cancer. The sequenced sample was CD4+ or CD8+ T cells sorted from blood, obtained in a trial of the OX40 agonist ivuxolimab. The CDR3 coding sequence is TGTGCCAGCAGCCATCGACCCCTCCTTTTCCAGACAGGGAACTCCGAGCAGTACTTC. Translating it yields CASSHRPLLFQTGNSEQYF.